Below, 16 T cell receptor beta chains from the same sample are listed, as sequenced in a study of post-analysis software for immune sequencing data. Study observations and caveats: Five TRBV segments occurring more often in patients than controls included TRBV5-6, TRBV5-1 and TRBV20-1.

These receptors have no known antigen. Unique molecular identifiers featured in each of the TCR beta cDNA libraries. TCRdb processed the PCR reads anew with MiXCR; each CDR3 protein has one entry. The sample gives approximately 260,000 distinct CDR3 sequences, approximately 34% of which show up once; around 4.8% is in the top ten. Sequenced material: blood. The receptors come from a girl aged 10 to 17 with multiple sclerosis.

This clonotype showed up many times. This chain connects TRBV4-1 to TRBJ2-1; TRBD2 aligns across 8 bases. This CDR3 has 17 residues. The V gene end was trimmed by 0 bases and the J gene end by 7 bases; junction bases not matched to a gene: 11. The V gene's germline CDR1 is MGHRA and CDR2 YSYEKL. In DNA form, the CDR3 reads TGCGCCAGCAGCCAAGACGGGAGCGGGAGCTCGAGGAATGAGCAGTTCTTC. Its protein is CASSQDGSGSSRNEQFF.

Worth noting for this clonotype: This may be a read error: a much more frequent sequence differs by one nucleotide. This chain connects TRBV11-2 to TRBJ2-7, with 8 positions matching TRBD1. This CDR3 comprises 15 residues. Germline V gives CDR1 SGHAT, CDR2 FQNNGV. Unmatched junction bases numbered 8, after V lost 4 bases and J lost 3 bases. In DNA form, the CDR3 reads TGTGCCAGCAGCTCCCAAGGACAGGGTGGCTACGAGCAGTACTTC. As protein: CASSSQGQGGYEQYF.

A remark on this clonotype: Being one base from a much bigger clone, this may be a read error. The gene calls are TRBV6-1 and TRBJ2-7; TRBD2 might be the D (5 bases). Germline CDR1 reads MNHNS; CDR2 reads SASEGT. The CDR3 runs to 14 residues. V dropped 6 bases and J dropped 6 bases, with 18 bases sitting between them. CDR3 DNA sequence: TGTGCCAGCAGGGAGGCAGGCTCTGGGCTCGAGCAGTACTTC. Protein: CASREAGSGLEQYF.

This clonotype was counted only a few times. This may be a read error: a much more frequent sequence differs by one nucleotide. This chain connects TRBV20-1 to TRBJ2-1; D is possibly TRBD2 (7 bases). The better agreement between TRBJ2-7 and the DNA end casts doubt on the J call. The germline CDR1 and CDR2 sequences are DFQATT and SNEGSKA (reference sequence). The CDR3 totals 13 residues. The CDR3 spells CSATRGAYNEQYF. DNA of the CDR3: TGCAGTGCTACTCGGGGGGCTTACAATGAGCAGTACTTC.

This chain joins TRBV7-9 and TRBJ1-2; possibly TRBD1 for D (5 bases). The CDR3 is 14 residues long. Germline CDR1 is SEHNR and CDR2 is FQNEAQ (reference sequence). The V and J ends lost 1 base and 4 bases respectively, with 10 bases between them. CDR3 region: CASSLVTEGYGYTF. CDR3 nucleotide sequence: TGTGCCAGCAGCTTAGTGACAGAGGGCTATGGCTACACCTTC.

This clonotype was detected only a few times. V usage is TRBV20-1 and J usage is TRBJ1-1, with 7 positions matching TRBD1. The germline CDR1 and CDR2 sequences are DFQATT and SNEGSKA (reference sequence). The CDR3 extends over 13 amino acids. J gave up 1 base and V 4 bases, and 3 bases lay outside the gene matches. CDR3 protein: CSATGQRNTEAFF. The CDR3 DNA follows: TGCAGTGCTACGGGACAGCGGAACACTGAAGCTTTCTTT.

The table lists this clonotype with many counts. The chain employs TRBV3-1 and TRBJ2-3, with TRBD2 as a possible D gene (5 bases). CDR1 is LGHDT and CDR2 is YNNKEL in the germline V gene (reference sequence). The CDR3 is 16 amino acids. V dropped 0 bases and J dropped 1 base, with 11 bases sitting between them. The DNA for the CDR3 is TGTGCCAGCAGCCAAGACCTAGCTGTGGGCACAGATACGCAGTATTTT. It codes for CASSQDLAVGTDTQYF.

The chain carries TRBV2 and TRBJ2-1; 7 bases match TRBD2. The V gene end was trimmed by 6 bases and the J gene end by 5 bases; junction bases not matched to a gene: 13. The CDR3 sequence is 16 residues long. The V gene's germline CDR1 is SNHLY and CDR2 FYNNEI. CDR3 nucleotides: TGTGCCAGCAGACCTTACAGCGGGGTCGCGAACAATGAGCAGTTCTTC. The encoded protein is CASRPYSGVANNEQFF.

This clonotype was seen just once. CDR3 DNA sequence: TGCGCCAGCAGACCAAACGGGGGACGAGGCACAGATACGCAGTATTTT. Translating gives CASRPNGGRGTDTQYF. The J gene is TRBJ2-3, the V gene TRBV4-1; a weak D match, TRBD2 (6 bases). Germline loops: CDR1 MGHRA, CDR2 YSYEKL. The germline V and J ends were trimmed by 6 bases and 1 base, with 17 bases remaining between them. CDR3 size: 16 residues.

This clonotype was detected a few times. The V and J genes are TRBV6-1 and TRBJ2-3; TRBD2 is a possible D gene (5 bases). This CDR3 spans 14 amino acids. CDR1 is MNHNS and CDR2 is SASEGT in the germline V gene. V lost 0 bases and J 4 bases, leaving 8 bases between the germline ends. The CDR3 region is CASSEAGRADTQYF. CDR3 DNA: TGTGCCAGCAGTGAAGCGGGGAGAGCAGATACGCAGTATTTT.

This chain uses TRBV2 with TRBJ2-2; unclear D gene. The CDR3 spans 13 residues. Between the trimmed V and J ends, which lost 8 bases and 5 bases, there was a span of 12 bases. The germline gives CDR1 SNHLY, CDR2 FYNNEI. The CDR3 coding sequence is TGTGCCAGCGGTCCAGACGGAACCGGGGAGCTGTTTTTT. Its protein product is CASGPDGTGELFF.

The CDR3 nucleotides are TGCGCCAGCAGCTTAAGACCTAACTATGGCTACACCTTC. As protein: CASSLRPNYGYTF. The chain couples TRBV5-1 to TRBJ1-2; no reliable D call. CDR1 and CDR2 (germline): SGHRS, YFSETQ. This CDR3 spans 13 amino acids. Trimming stripped 2 bases from V and 0 bases from J, with 5 bases between.

The chain is built from TRBV12-3 or TRBV12-4 and TRBJ2-6; 7 positions agree with TRBD2. The V and J ends lost 6 bases and 8 bases, in that order; junction bases with no gene match: 10. CDR3 length: 15 residues. CDR3 in amino acids: CASRLTSAPSNVLTF. The DNA for the CDR3 is TGTGCCAGCAGACTTACTAGCGCCCCTTCCAACGTCCTGACTTTC.

This clonotype came up many times. CDR3 amino acids: CSAREGLGLAGGNEQFF. The CDR3, as DNA: TGCAGTGCTAGAGAAGGTCTGGGACTAGCGGGGGGGAATGAGCAGTTCTTC. The chain couples TRBV20-1 to TRBJ2-1; TRBD2 agrees at 16 bases. The length of the CDR3 is 17 residues. Germline CDR1 reads DFQATT; CDR2 reads SNEGSKA (reference sequence). After removal of 0 bases from V and 7 bases from J, the junction contained 6 bases not matched to a gene.

Remarks on this clonotype: A read error is possible here, since a much larger clone lies one base away. The chain couples TRBV25-1 to TRBJ1-1, with unresolved D. In germline, CDR1 is MGHDK, CDR2 SYGVNS. V dropped 6 bases and J dropped 8 bases, with 16 bases sitting between them. The CDR3 has 13 residues. DNA of the CDR3: TGTGCCAGCAGGGAAAAGGAGTTAACCGAAGCTTTCTTT. Translated, it gives CASREKELTEAFF.

The V and J genes are TRBV6-1 and TRBJ2-1; TRBD1 is a possible D gene (5 bases). Deletions cut 7 bases from V and 0 bases from J, with 10 bases between. Germline V gene sequence: CDR1 MNHNS, CDR2 SASEGT. The CDR3 sequence is 14 residues long. The DNA for the CDR3 is TGTGCCAGCAAGGGGTGGAGCTCCTACAATGAGCAGTTCTTC. Amino acids: CASKGWSSYNEQFF.